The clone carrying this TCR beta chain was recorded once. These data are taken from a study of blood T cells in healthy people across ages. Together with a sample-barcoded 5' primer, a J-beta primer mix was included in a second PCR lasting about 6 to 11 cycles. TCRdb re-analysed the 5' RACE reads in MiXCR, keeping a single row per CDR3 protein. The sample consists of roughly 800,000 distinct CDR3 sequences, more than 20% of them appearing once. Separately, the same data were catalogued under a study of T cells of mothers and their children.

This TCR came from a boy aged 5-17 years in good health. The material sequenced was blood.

The CDR3 reads CASAPGTRREETQYF. CDR3 nucleotides: TGCGCCAGCGCCCCCGGGACTAGAAGAGAAGAGACCCAGTACTTC. The gene calls are TRBV5-1 and TRBJ2-5; 8 bases are a match to TRBD2. The junction had 11 bases not matched to a gene; V was cut back by 7 bases and J by 3 bases. Germline CDR1 SGHRS, CDR2 YFSETQ. The CDR3 is 15 amino acids.